The text below deals with one T cell receptor beta chain. Its target is unknown. This specimen belongs to a study of T cell clusters in autoimmune cytopenias. TRB amplification used 250 ng of peripheral blood genomic DNA. Broader study findings: Comparing secondary cytopenia with chronic lymphocytic leukemia showed no cluster-lack signature, apparently masked by lymphoma repertoire. TRB repertoire shifts in secondary cytopenia and chronic lymphocytic leukemia mostly reflected lymphoma, not autoimmunity. Exclusive TRB clusters were approximately 2.9-fold more numerous in healthy donors than in active autoimmune hepatitis.

One tube held mixed TRB-A and TRB-B primer pools for touch-down PCR. TCRdb derives one entry per CDR3 protein from the multiplex PCR reads, leaving out DNA. This table lists over 6,000 distinct CDR3 sequences. The germline gives CDR1 MNHEY, CDR2 SVGEGT. The CDR3 consists of 15 residues. These data also featured in a second study, about T cell repertoires in aging, cancer and after chemotherapy. That source adds: Healthy donor repertoires were recorded over several months to years and showed clear clonal overlap.

The sequenced sample consisted of peripheral blood. This sequence originates from a human donor in good health. The V call is TRBV6-2 or TRBV6-3, the J call TRBJ2-7. This CDR3 is CASSYATPTTYEQYF.